The sequence of this T cell receptor (beta chain) was determined in a study of Graves' ophthalmopathy and Graves' hyperthyroidism (dated by TCRdb to the late 2010s). Regarding the research as a whole: Peripheral blood was collected at initial diagnosis, before any treatment. T-cell repertoires of thyroid tissue and blood were compared in 5 or 6 hyperthyroidism patients. An independent validation cohort was composed of roughly 18 hyperthyroidism patients and approximately 15 patients who later progressed from hyperthyroidism to ophthalmopathy. In total, 135 blood samples were TCR-sequenced: fewer than 50 ophthalmopathy, some 75 hyperthyroidism and around 17 hyperthyroidism-to-ophthalmopathy patients. After sampling, hyperthyroidism patients received methimazole starting at 30 mg daily, and ophthalmopathy patients received high-dose intravenous methylprednisolone. A discovery set of about a hundred patients (around 40 ophthalmopathy, just over 55 stable hyperthyroidism) was enrolled to explore V-J signatures distinguishing ophthalmopathy from hyperthyroidism. The study used signatures of the TCR beta repertoire to tell Graves' ophthalmopathy apart from Graves' hyperthyroidism and to predict which patients would progress to ophthalmopathy.

Ophthalmopathy patients were characterized by moderately to severely active disease, a Clinical Activity Score of at least 3, a NOSPECS grade of at least 4, and a disease duration under 3 months. Patients with other autoimmune diseases, uncontrolled infections, pregnancy or lactation were excluded. Diagnosis was based on clinical symptoms, serum thyroxine, TRAb, thyroid ultrasound and orbital computed tomography. PBMCs were isolated from more than 8 ml of fresh peripheral blood by Ficoll-Paque density gradient centrifugation. Total RNA was extracted using Trizol reagent, and RNA quality was checked on an Agilent 2100 Bioanalyzer. For repertoire sequencing, TCR beta CDR3 regions were amplified from RNA transcripts. A first-round RT-PCR used HTBI primers with the Qiagen OneStep RT-PCR kit, followed by a second-round multiplex PCR, size selection and purification. Libraries were sequenced on an Illumina HiSeq2000 using paired-end 100 bp reads. On the study's bioinformatics: SOAPnuke was used to process the reads, throwing out any read that had adapters, had uncalled bases, had a mean Phred below 15, or lacked an exact constant-primer or identifier match. COPE v1.2.5 was used to merge the high-quality paired reads. Unique nucleotide sequences were defined as clonotypes and aligned to IMGT TRB V, D and J references using MiTCR v1.1. Only V-J combinations with frequency above 0.0001 were analysed, covering around 99% of repertoires. For each V-J combination, a TCR clonal expansion and chaos score was defined as the ratio of F50 clonal expansion to chaos observed in the TCRdist matrix. Features were reduced by Welch's t-statistics and random forest to around 14 V-J combinations, which fed a naive Bayes classifier. Thyroid-blood repertoire similarity was quantified with the Morisita-Horn index. In-frame beta chains were kept once TCRdb had trimmed the public reads at Q25 with fastp and called clones with MiXCR. Rows with one shared CDR3 protein collapse into an entry with the most common genes and DNA. None of the V and J calls come from the authors' own analysis; TCRdb made them. Within this sample are about 740,000 distinct CDR3 sequences, with roughly 41% of them counted one time only. Jointly, the top ten make up about 40% of the sample.

Spanning cysteine to phenylalanine, the CDR3 consists of 16 amino acids. Of all the DNA, just the CDR3 is kept, 48 bases in frame from base 1. The germline V gene (reference sequence) supplies CDR1 SEHNR and CDR2 FQNEAQ. Relative to germline, V is 1 base shorter and J is 0 bases shorter, with 10 bases between their ends. This clonotype came up a few times. The specificity of this receptor is unknown. No qualities accompany the bases; no much larger clone lies one base away. Broad study findings and their caveats: In cross-validation, the 13-signature model distinguished ophthalmopathy from stable hyperthyroidism with just over 85% sensitivity and nearly 82% specificity, and in the test set the corresponding values were roughly 80% and 75%. Sample size was not statistically predetermined, and group allocation was not concealed from the investigators. In validation, the model predicted ophthalmopathy progression with about 71% sensitivity and about 73% specificity; about a dozen predicted patients were CT-confirmed with GO in a median of about 7.1 months. Most expanded thyroid clonotypes with a frequency above 0.001 also appeared in blood, which suggests that blood repertoires may reflect the immune response in the thyroid.

The sample consisted of peripheral blood. The chain is assembled from TRBV7-9 and TRBJ1-3, with the D gene not confidently named. This sequence originates from an adult man with Graves' ophthalmopathy. The CDR3 region: CASSLGSGSSGNTIYF. The nucleotides are TGTGCCAGCAGCTTAGGGTCTGGGAGCTCTGGAAACACCATATATTTT.